These 9 T cell receptor beta chains share one sample of origin, sequenced in a study of blood T cell repertoires in COVID-19. Here immunoSEQ multiplex PCR was the method, and the copy in TCRdb shows in-frame clones only, minus some. Among under 250,000 clones listed, roughly 91% were seen once. Material for sequencing was peripheral blood. These TCRs come from a man aged 25 to 40 with COVID-19, enrolled during active disease.

This chain uses TRBV3-1 (or the pseudogene TRBV3-2) with TRBJ2-5; the match to TRBD2 covers 9 bases. CDR1 LGHDT and CDR2 YNNKEL come from the germline V gene (reference sequence). This CDR3 spans 14 amino acids. Trimming at V came to 3 bases and at J to 5 bases, leaving 4 bases not matched to a gene. CDR3 sequence reads: CASSQRGGHETQYF. The CDR3 DNA reads as TGTGCCAGCAGCCAGCGGGGGGGCCACGAGACCCAGTACTTC.

The chain uses TRBV19 and TRBJ2-5; D uncertain. Per the germline V gene, CDR1 is LNHDA and CDR2 is SQIVND (reference sequence). V gave up 6 bases and J gave up 1 base, with 9 bases separating them. The CDR3 consists of 13 residues. CDR3 DNA: TGTGCCAGTAGGTCACTACCCCAAGAGACCCAGTACTTC. It encodes CASRSLPQETQYF.

V is TRBV29-1 and J is TRBJ2-2, with D possibly being TRBD1 (5 bases). CDR1 SQVTM and CDR2 ANQGSEA come from the germline V gene. The ends were cut back, 4 bases at V and 4 bases at J, with 13 bases in the middle. The CDR3 covers 14 residues. In DNA form, the CDR3 reads TGCAGCGTTGCCAGGGATCGCGCCACCGGGGAGCTGTTTTTT. Protein: CSVARDRATGELFF.

The rearrangement uses TRBV7-9 and TRBJ2-7; D remains unclear. V lost 1 base and J 4 bases, leaving 14 bases between the germline ends. CDR3 length equals 15 residues. Germline loops: CDR1 SEHNR, CDR2 FQNEAQ (reference sequence). CDR3 residues: CASSLDAPVQYEQYF. CDR3 sequence (DNA): TGTGCCAGCAGCTTAGACGCACCAGTCCAATACGAGCAGTACTTC. Together with reference TRBV7-9 and TRBJ2-7, the CDR3 gives the full variable domain: DTGVSQNPRHKITKRGQNVTFRCDPISEHNRLYWYRQTLGQGPEFLTYFQNEAQLEKSRLLSDRFSAERPKGSFSTLEIQRTEQGDSAMYLCASSLDAPVQYEQYFGPGTRLTVT.

The CDR3 spells CASSIVSETDTQYF. The DNA of the CDR3 is TGTGCCAGTAGTATCGTCAGTGAAACAGATACGCAGTATTTT. The J gene is TRBJ2-3, the V gene TRBV19; D unclear. Looked up from germline, CDR1 is LNHDA and CDR2 is SQIVND (reference sequence). This CDR3 comprises 14 residues. Trimming pared 3 bases from V and 3 bases from J, leaving 10 bases between.

V and J are TRBV27 and TRBJ1-1; 8 bases are shared with TRBD1. With 3 bases clipped from V and 1 base from J, the junction kept 4 bases outside the gene matches. The CDR3 runs to 15 residues. The germline CDR1 and CDR2 sequences are MNHEY and SMNVEV (reference sequence). CDR3 bases: TGTGCCAGCAGTTTTCAGGGGGCTACGAACACTGAAGCTTTCTTT. Its protein is CASSFQGATNTEAFF.

V usage is TRBV14 and J usage is TRBJ2-1; possible D gene TRBD2, 7 bases. CDR3 length equals 13 residues. CDR1 and CDR2 (germline): SGHDN, FVKESK. Trimming removed 1 base at V and 9 bases at J, with 10 bases between. As DNA, the CDR3 is TGTGCCAGCAGCCAAGCGGGGGGCACTGAGCAGTTCTTC. Its protein product is CASSQAGGTEQFF.

V gene TRBV28 combines with J gene TRBJ1-5; D may be TRBD1 (5 bases). The CDR3 length is 15 residues. CDR1 and CDR2 from the germline V gene are MDHEN and SYDVKM. Trimming took off 2 bases at V and 4 bases at J, with 12 bases between the two ends. The CDR3 DNA reads TGTGCCAGCAGTTTAAGGGCGGGGCAAAATCAGCCCCAGCATTTT. Protein: CASSLRAGQNQPQHF. Combining the CDR3 with reference TRBV28 and TRBJ1-5 gives the whole variable domain DVKVTQSSRYLVKRTGEKVFLECVQDMDHENMFWYRQDPGLGLRLIYFSYDVKMKEKGDIPEGYSVSREKKERFSLILESASTNQTSMYLCASSLRAGQNQPQHFGDGTRLSIL.

The chain uses TRBV6-5 and TRBJ2-5; 10 nucleotides align to TRBD1. The germline V gene has CDR1 MNHEY and CDR2 SVGAGI. Trimming removed 6 bases from V and 5 bases from J; junction bases left unmatched: 3. The CDR3 length is 13 residues. DNA of the CDR3: TGTGCCAGCAGGACAGGGGGCGGGGAGACCCAGTACTTC. This codes for CASRTGGGETQYF.